Presented here are 21 T cell receptor beta chains from one specimen sequenced in a study of Graves' ophthalmopathy and Graves' hyperthyroidism. Investigators amplified TCR beta CDR3 regions from RNA transcripts. First-round RT-PCR relied on HTBI primers, and a second-round multiplex PCR came next. One entry per CDR3 protein, called by TCRdb with MiXCR from the multiplex PCR reads. The sample yields about 370,000 distinct CDR3 sequences, approximately 18% seen once. The material sequenced was peripheral blood. The receptors were gathered from an adult woman with stable Graves' hyperthyroidism.

This clonotype has ten or more counts. A single base separates this from a much larger clone, so it may be a read error. A read error is likely, as this CDR3 ends without the conserved phenylalanine or tryptophan. V gene TRBV7-8 combines with J gene TRBJ2-5; TRBD1 is a possible D gene (6 bases). Germline CDR1 SGHVS, CDR2 FQNEAQ. CDR3 size: 16 residues. V lost 0 bases and J 4 bases, leaving 15 bases between the germline ends. The CDR3 protein is CASSLARGGPRETQYS. For the CDR3, the DNA is TGTGCCAGCAGCTTAGCGCGAGGGGGTCCTCGAGAGACCCAGTACTCC.

This clonotype has ten or more counts. The chain employs TRBV10-3 and TRBJ1-5; a possible D gene is TRBD1 (5 bases). V dropped 0 bases and J dropped 5 bases, with 11 bases sitting between them. The germline gives CDR1 ENHRY, CDR2 SYGVKD. The CDR3 loop spans 15 amino acids. The CDR3 spells CAISESQGGDQPQHF. The CDR3 DNA reads TGTGCCATCAGTGAGTCGCAGGGTGGAGATCAGCCCCAGCATTTT.

This clonotype occurred many times. The chain couples TRBV19 to TRBJ2-7, with a tentative D call TRBD1 (5 bases). In germline, CDR1 is LNHDA, CDR2 SQIVND (reference sequence). V shed 4 bases and J shed 11 bases, with 18 bases lying between them. The CDR3 is 13 residues long. The DNA for the CDR3 is TGTGCCAGTAGTAGTGGTCCAGGGCTGGAGAAGTACTTC. Encoded protein: CASSSGPGLEKYF. Together with reference TRBV19 and TRBJ2-7, the CDR3 gives the full variable domain: DGGITQSPKYLFRKEGQNVTLSCEQNLNHDAMYWYRQDPGQGLRLIYYSQIVNDFQKGDIAEGYSVSREKKESFPLTVTSAQKNPTAFYLCASSSGPGLEKYFGPGTRLTVT.

This clonotype was seen repeatedly, ten times or more. The chain combines TRBV5-1 with TRBJ1-1, with D maybe TRBD1 (6 bases). Germline-derived CDR1 and CDR2 are SGHRS and YFSETQ. Trimming removed 3 bases from V and 11 bases from J, with 20 bases in between. There are 14 residues in the CDR3. CDR3 amino acids: CASSSGQGGDRAFF. The DNA of the CDR3 is TGCGCCAGCAGCTCGGGACAAGGCGGGGATCGGGCTTTCTTT.

This clonotype was counted many times. V gene TRBV4-1 combines with J gene TRBJ2-7, with 9 nucleotides matching TRBD2. The CDR3 runs to 16 residues. The ends lost 0 bases at V and 3 bases at J; junction bases unmatched: 6. The germline gives CDR1 MGHRA, CDR2 YSYEKL. CDR3 sequence: CASSQDPSGRFYEQYF. As DNA, the CDR3 is TGCGCCAGCAGCCAAGATCCCAGCGGGAGGTTCTACGAGCAGTACTTC.

This clonotype was counted at least ten times. The V and J genes are TRBV19 and TRBJ2-5; TRBD1 might be the D (5 bases). The germline V and J ends were trimmed by 6 bases and 4 bases, with 18 bases remaining between them. The CDR3 sequence is 15 residues long. CDR1 and CDR2 from the germline V gene are LNHDA and SQIVND (reference sequence). The CDR3 spells CASSPVPPGRETQYF. In DNA form, the CDR3 reads TGTGCCAGTAGCCCTGTACCGCCAGGGCGAGAGACCCAGTACTTC.

With regard to this clonotype: A junction boundary mismatches the germline segment, possibly from a read error. V gene TRBV7-2 combines with J gene TRBJ2-7; possible D gene TRBD2, 5 bases. Germline CDR1 is SGHTA and CDR2 is FQGNSA. This CDR3 has 14 amino acids. The CDR3 spells CASSPLAGSSEQYF. Written as DNA, the CDR3 is TGTGCCAGCAGCCCCCTGGCGGGTTCCTCCGAGCAGTACTTC.

This clonotype was seen ten or more times. This chain connects TRBV11-1 to TRBJ2-7, with 8 bases matching TRBD2. The V gene end was trimmed by 5 bases and the J gene end by 3 bases; junction bases not matched to a gene: 15. The CDR3 contains 17 residues. Germline V gene lookup returns CDR1 SGHAT and CDR2 FQDESV (reference sequence). CDR3 sequence: CASSPTGRASGYYEQYF. CDR3 DNA sequence: TGTGCCAGCAGCCCTACAGGGAGGGCTAGCGGGTACTACGAGCAGTACTTC.

The sample holds many counts of this clonotype. This chain joins TRBV27 and TRBJ2-7, with D maybe TRBD1 (6 bases). Germline CDR1 is MNHEY and CDR2 is SMNVEV (reference sequence). V gave up 10 bases and J gave up 2 bases, with 12 bases separating them. The CDR3 covers 12 residues. The CDR3 sequence is CATGDTPYEQYF. The CDR3 DNA reads TGTGCCACTGGGGACACCCCCTACGAGCAGTACTTC.

This clonotype was found many times. The chain joins TRBV6-1 to TRBJ1-3; 9 positions match TRBD1. The germline gives CDR1 MNHNS, CDR2 SASEGT. The V segment lost 2 bases and the J segment 0 bases; nucleotides outside the gene matches: 5. The CDR3 extends over 17 amino acids. CDR3 sequence: CASSEPGQGYSGNTIYF. CDR3 nucleotides: TGTGCCAGCAGTGAACCGGGACAGGGATACTCTGGAAACACCATATATTTT.

Notes on this clonotype: One base away lies a much larger clone, so this may be a sequencing read error. The rearrangement uses TRBV18 and TRBJ2-5; the match to TRBD1 covers 7 bases. The germline V gene encodes CDR1 KGHSH and CDR2 LQKENI. J gave up 4 bases and V 3 bases, and 8 bases lay outside the gene matches. This CDR3 comprises 15 residues. The CDR3 protein is CASSPLKGQRETQYF. CDR3 coding DNA: TGTGCCAGCTCACCCTTAAAGGGACAGCGAGAGACCCAGTACTTC.

V usage is TRBV24-1 and J usage is TRBJ2-2; 8 positions agree with TRBD1. The CDR3 covers 18 residues. The germline gives CDR1 KGHDR, CDR2 SFDVKD. V lost 3 bases to trimming and J lost 0 bases; unmatched junction nucleotides: 8. The CDR3 DNA follows: TGTGCCACCAGTGATCGAGGACTCAGGGGGCCGAACACCGGGGAGCTGTTTTTT. Protein sequence: CATSDRGLRGPNTGELFF.

Ten or more counts support this clonotype. This sequence joins TRBV14 and TRBJ1-1; 8 nucleotides line up with TRBD1. This CDR3 has 17 residues. Germline CDR1 reads SGHDN; CDR2 reads FVKESK. After removal of 0 bases from V and 6 bases from J, the junction contained 12 bases not matched to a gene. The CDR3 here is CASSQDLLQGVAAEAFF. CDR3 sequence (DNA): TGTGCCAGCAGCCAAGACCTCCTACAGGGGGTGGCGGCTGAAGCTTTCTTT.

This clonotype was seen many times. The rearrangement joins TRBV28 to TRBJ1-1, with 7 bases aligning to TRBD1. The CDR3 contains 13 residues. CDR1 is MDHEN, CDR2 SYDVKM, per germline. V was clipped by 8 bases and J by 5 bases; unmatched bases: 8. The CDR3 region is CASRTQGGTEAFF. The CDR3 DNA reads TGTGCCAGCCGAACCCAGGGGGGGACTGAAGCTTTCTTT.

This clonotype was observed at least ten times. The chain couples TRBV28 to TRBJ2-7, with D possibly being TRBD1 (5 bases). Per the germline V gene, CDR1 is MDHEN and CDR2 is SYDVKM. V lost 7 bases to trimming and J lost 2 bases, with 21 bases between them. The CDR3 extends over 16 amino acids. This CDR3 is CASTQHPGRKPYEQYF. The CDR3 region has the DNA TGTGCCAGCACCCAGCATCCAGGGCGCAAGCCCTACGAGCAGTACTTC.

This clonotype was picked up many times. The chain recombines TRBV6-1 with TRBJ1-1; no reliable D call. Between the trimmed V and J ends, which lost 1 base and 1 base, there was a span of 7 bases. CDR3 size: 14 residues. Germline V gene data show CDR1 as MNHNS and CDR2 as SASEGT. CDR3 nucleotide sequence: TGTGCCAGCAGTGAAGTTCGGGGGAACACTGAAGCTTTCTTT. Amino acid sequence: CASSEVRGNTEAFF.

V gene TRBV6-1 combines with J gene TRBJ1-1; D unclear. The V end lost 6 bases, the J end lost 3 bases, and 14 bases lay between the germline ends. Germline CDR1 MNHNS, CDR2 SASEGT. The CDR3 runs 14 residues. This CDR3 is CASRRDGEDTEAFF. The CDR3 region has the DNA TGTGCCAGCAGACGCGACGGGGAAGACACTGAAGCTTTCTTT.

The chain employs TRBV6-2 or TRBV6-3 and TRBJ1-1; D not resolved. The length of the CDR3 is 16 residues. V was cut by 4 bases and J by 9 bases, with 24 bases left in between. In germline, CDR1 is MNHEY, CDR2 SVGEGT. The CDR3 bases are TGTGCCAGCAGTTTCCCTCCTCAGGTTATTTACACCAAAGCTTTCTTT. It encodes CASSFPPQVIYTKAFF.

This clonotype was detected many times. The chain recombines TRBV10-2 with TRBJ1-3; D ambiguous. Germline lookup yields CDR1 WSHSY and CDR2 SAAADI. This CDR3 has 12 residues. The V and J ends lost 3 bases and 6 bases respectively, with 6 bases between them. For the CDR3, the DNA is TGCGCCAGCAGTGAAGCCCAAAACACCATATATTTT. Translating gives CASSEAQNTIYF.

This clonotype was counted a few times. The V and J genes are TRBV5-1 and TRBJ2-2; TRBD1 aligns across 9 bases. Germline V gene lookup returns CDR1 SGHRS and CDR2 YFSETQ. V was clipped by 2 bases and J by 4 bases; unmatched bases: 9. This CDR3 has 17 residues. The CDR3 here is CASSFQAGQGSTGELFF. The CDR3 bases are TGCGCCAGCAGCTTCCAAGCAGGACAGGGGAGCACCGGGGAGCTGTTTTTT.

Of note for this clonotype: A much larger clone differs from this one at a single base, so this may be a read error. V gene TRBV6-1 combines with J gene TRBJ2-2; D is unresolved. Germline values: CDR1 MNHNS, CDR2 SASEGT. Trimming pared 8 bases from V and 1 base from J, leaving 8 bases between. The CDR3 runs 13 residues. The CDR3 coding sequence is TGTGCCAGCCTGGACGGGAACACCGGGGAGCTGTTTTTT. It yields the protein CASLDGNTGELFF.